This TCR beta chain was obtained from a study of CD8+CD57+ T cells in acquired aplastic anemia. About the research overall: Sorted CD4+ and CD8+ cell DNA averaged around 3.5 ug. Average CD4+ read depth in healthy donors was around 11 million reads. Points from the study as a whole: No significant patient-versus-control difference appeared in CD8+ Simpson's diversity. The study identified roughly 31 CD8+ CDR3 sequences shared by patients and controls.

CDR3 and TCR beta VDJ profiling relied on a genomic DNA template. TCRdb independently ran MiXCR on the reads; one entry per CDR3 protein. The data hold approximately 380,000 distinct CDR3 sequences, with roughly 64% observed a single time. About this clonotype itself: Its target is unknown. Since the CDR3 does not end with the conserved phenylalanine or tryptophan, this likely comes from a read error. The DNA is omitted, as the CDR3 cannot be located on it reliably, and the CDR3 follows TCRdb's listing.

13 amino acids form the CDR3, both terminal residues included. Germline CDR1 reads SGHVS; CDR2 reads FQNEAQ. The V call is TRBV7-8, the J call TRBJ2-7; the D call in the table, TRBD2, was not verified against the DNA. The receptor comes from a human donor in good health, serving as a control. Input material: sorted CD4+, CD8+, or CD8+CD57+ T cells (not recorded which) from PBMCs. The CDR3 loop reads CASSLVLQERGTE.